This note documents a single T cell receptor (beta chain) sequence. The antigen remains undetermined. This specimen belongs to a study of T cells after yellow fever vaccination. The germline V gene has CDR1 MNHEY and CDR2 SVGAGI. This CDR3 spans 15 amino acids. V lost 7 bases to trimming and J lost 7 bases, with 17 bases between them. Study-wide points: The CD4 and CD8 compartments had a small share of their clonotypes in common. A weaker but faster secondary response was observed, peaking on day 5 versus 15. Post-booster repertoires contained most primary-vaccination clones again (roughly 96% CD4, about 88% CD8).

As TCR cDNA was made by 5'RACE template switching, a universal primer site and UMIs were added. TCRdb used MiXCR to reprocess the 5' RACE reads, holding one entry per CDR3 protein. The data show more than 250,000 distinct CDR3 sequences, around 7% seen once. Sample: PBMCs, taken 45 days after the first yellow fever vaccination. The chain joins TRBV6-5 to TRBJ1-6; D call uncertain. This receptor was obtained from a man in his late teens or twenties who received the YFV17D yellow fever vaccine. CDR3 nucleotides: TGTGCCAGCACCAAACGCGTACTCGGGAATTCACCCCTCCACTTT. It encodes CASTKRVLGNSPLHF.